These 21 T cell receptor beta chains came from one sample sequenced in a study of blood T cell repertoires in COVID-19. Measured with immunoSEQ multiplex PCR; TCRdb has only the in-frame clones, and not every one. The sample carries 210,000 or so clones, about 83% recorded once. Input material: PBMCs or T cells enriched from blood (not recorded which). The source is a woman in her forties or fifties who had been exposed to COVID-19.

The chain employs TRBV19 and TRBJ1-2; perhaps TRBD1 as D (6 bases). Germline values: CDR1 LNHDA, CDR2 SQIVND (reference sequence). Trimming cost V 5 bases and J 4 bases, with 14 bases left between them. The CDR3 is made up of 14 amino acids. The CDR3 DNA reads as TGTGCCAGTAGTGTAAACAGGGAAAGCTATGGCTACACCTTC. Translating gives CASSVNRESYGYTF.

This chain uses TRBV5-8 with TRBJ1-2; D is undetermined. This CDR3 region has 14 residues. Germline CDR1 SGHTS, CDR2 YDEGEE. Trimming pared 4 bases from V and 2 bases from J, leaving 12 bases between. The DNA for the CDR3 is TGTGCCAGCAGCCCCTTAGAAGCCAACTATGGCTACACCTTC. As protein: CASSPLEANYGYTF.

The chain employs TRBV5-1 and TRBJ2-7; 8 bases align to TRBD2. Germline loops: CDR1 SGHRS, CDR2 YFSETQ. The V segment lost 4 bases and the J segment 0 bases; nucleotides outside the gene matches: 3. The CDR3 loop spans 14 amino acids. Written as DNA, the CDR3 is TGCGCCAGCAGCCTTACTAGCGGCTCCTACGAGCAGTACTTC. Translation gives CASSLTSGSYEQYF.

This chain uses TRBV2 with TRBJ2-7; tentatively, D is TRBD2 (5 bases). Germline V gene data show CDR1 as SNHLY and CDR2 as FYNNEI. V was cut by 6 bases and J by 7 bases, with 13 bases left in between. This CDR3 region has 12 residues. The DNA for the CDR3 is TGTGCCAGCAGCCTGCGGACGGGGGAGCAGTACTTC. Translating it yields CASSLRTGEQYF.

The chain joins TRBV4-2 to TRBJ1-2; no reliable D call. The CDR3 is 15 amino acids. From germline, CDR1 is LGHNA and CDR2 YNFKEQ. V gave up 0 bases and J gave up 4 bases, with 12 bases separating them. The CDR3 protein is CASSQDLETGYGYTF. The CDR3 DNA reads as TGTGCCAGCAGCCAAGATCTGGAGACGGGCTATGGCTACACCTTC.

CDR3 residues: CASSRTRQGEAFF. In DNA form, the CDR3 reads TGTGCCAGCAGCCGAACCAGGCAGGGTGAAGCTTTCTTT. The chain employs TRBV11-3 and TRBJ1-1, with D maybe TRBD1 (5 bases). This CDR3 is 13 amino acids long. Germline lookup yields CDR1 SGHNT and CDR2 YENEEA. V lost 5 bases to trimming and J lost 7 bases, with 14 bases between them.

This chain connects TRBV19 to TRBJ2-1; TRBD2 aligns across 7 bases. CDR1 is LNHDA, CDR2 SQIVND, per germline (reference sequence). The CDR3 totals 16 residues. V lost 3 bases to trimming and J lost 0 bases; unmatched junction nucleotides: 5. The CDR3 is CASSIRRGSSYNEQFF. CDR3 bases: TGTGCCAGTAGTATCCGGCGGGGGAGCTCCTACAATGAGCAGTTCTTC.

The V call is TRBV13, the J call TRBJ2-7; perhaps TRBD2 as D (6 bases). V lost 3 bases and J 0 bases, leaving 9 bases between the germline ends. Per germline, CDR1 PRHDT and CDR2 FYEKMQ (reference sequence). The length of the CDR3 is 14 residues. The CDR3 coding sequence is TGTGCCAGCAGCTTCGCGGGGAGCTCCTACGAGCAGTACTTC. As protein: CASSFAGSSYEQYF.

The sample holds a few counts of this clone. V is TRBV7-2 and J is TRBJ1-6, with 8 nucleotides matching TRBD1. Germline V lookup: CDR1 SGHTA, CDR2 FQGNSA. This CDR3 contains 14 residues. V lost 7 bases and J lost 7; bases outside the gene matches: 6. The CDR3 bases are TGTGCCAGCATAAGAACAGGGGGAAATTCACCCCTCCACTTT. Encoded protein: CASIRTGGNSPLHF.

This chain uses TRBV24-1 with TRBJ1-4, with TRBD1 identical over 9 bases. The CDR3 is 14 residues long. Germline-derived CDR1 and CDR2 are KGHDR and SFDVKD. The trim removed 3 bases at V and 10 bases at J, leaving 5 bases unmatched. CDR3 nucleotide sequence: TGTGCCACCAGTGATCCGGGACAGGGTAGAAAACTGTTTTTT. Its protein is CATSDPGQGRKLFF.

This clone has more than one count but fewer than ten. V and J are TRBV12-3 or TRBV12-4 and TRBJ1-2; 8 bases map to TRBD1. J lost 8 bases, V lost 4 bases, and 3 bases had no gene match. The CDR3 is 12 residues long. CDR3 nucleotide sequence: TGTGCCAGCAGTTGGCAGGGGGCCGGCTACACCTTC. Residues: CASSWQGAGYTF.

The chain uses TRBV11-2 and TRBJ2-1; 7 positions agree with TRBD1. V trimming: 6 bases; J trimming: 4 bases; junction bases outside the gene matches: 15. Germline CDR1 is SGHAT and CDR2 is FQNNGV. The CDR3 covers 17 residues. CDR3 region: CASSFSETGLLYNEQFF. CDR3 coding DNA: TGTGCCAGCAGTTTCTCCGAGACAGGGCTTTTATACAATGAGCAGTTCTTC. The full variable domain, in which reference TRBV11-2 and TRBJ2-1 provide the parts outside the CDR3, is EAGVAQSPRYKIIEKRQSVAFWCNPISGHATLYWYQQILGQGPKLLIQFQNNGVVDDSQLPKDRFSAERLKGVDSTLKIQPAKLEDSAVYLCASSFSETGLLYNEQFFGPGTRLTVL.

V is TRBV30 and J is TRBJ1-2, with 7 bases that match TRBD1. The CDR3 is 20 residues long. CDR1 is GTSNPN, CDR2 SVGIG, per germline (reference sequence). Trimming took 3 bases from V and 0 from J; bases not matched to a gene: 22. The CDR3 coding sequence is TGTGCCTGGAGGTACCCAATCCACCCCGGGACAGTACCACCTAACTATGGCTACACCTTC. Protein product: CAWRYPIHPGTVPPNYGYTF.

CDR3 in DNA: TGTGGCTGGGCAAGCGGGGTTACGTCCGGGGAGCTGTTTTTT. Translated: CGWASGVTSGELFF. V gene TRBV5-5 combines with J gene TRBJ2-2; 7 bases agree with TRBD2. CDR1 SGHKS and CDR2 YYEKEE come from the germline V gene (reference sequence). The CDR3 spans 14 residues.

The V and J genes are TRBV19 and TRBJ1-1, with TRBD1 matching 7 bases. Germline V gives CDR1 LNHDA, CDR2 SQIVND (reference sequence). V was pared by 4 bases and J by 6 bases, with 8 bases of the junction left unmatched. CDR3 size: 14 residues. CDR3 nucleotide sequence: TGTGCCAGTAGTAACAGACAGGGTCGGCCTGAAGCTTTCTTT. Translating it yields CASSNRQGRPEAFF.

The chain uses TRBV27 and TRBJ1-2; 9 nucleotides agree with TRBD1. Germline values: CDR1 MNHEY, CDR2 SMNVEV (reference sequence). The J segment lost 3 bases and the V segment lost 3 bases, leaving 8 bases of the junction unmatched. The CDR3 is made up of 16 amino acids. The CDR3 reads CASSFTGTGYDYGYTF. DNA of the CDR3: TGTGCCAGCAGTTTCACCGGGACAGGGTATGACTATGGCTACACCTTC.

This chain uses TRBV10-3 with TRBJ1-2; D perhaps matches TRBD1 (5 bases). Germline assignment: CDR1 ENHRY and CDR2 SYGVKD. The CDR3 sequence is 16 residues long. V lost 7 bases to trimming and J lost 6 bases, with 24 bases between them. CDR3 DNA: TGTGCCATCACGCCGTCGAGACAGCCTAGGGGTCATGGCTACACCTTC. Residues: CAITPSRQPRGHGYTF.

The rearrangement joins TRBV6-2 or TRBV6-3 to TRBJ2-7; 7 bases are a match to TRBD2. V shed 4 bases and J 3 bases; nucleotides not matched to a gene: 6. Germline V CDR1 and CDR2: MNHEY, SVGEGT. The CDR3 is 14 amino acids. The CDR3 loop reads CASSWGGFSYEQYF. Here the CDR3 DNA reads TGTGCCAGCAGTTGGGGGGGGTTCAGCTACGAGCAGTACTTC.

This chain joins TRBV27 and TRBJ1-4; tentative D call: TRBD1 (5 bases). V shed 3 bases and J shed 6 bases, with 8 bases lying between them. This CDR3 contains 13 residues. Per germline, CDR1 MNHEY and CDR2 SMNVEV (reference sequence). The CDR3 sequence: CASSFRDDEKLFF. DNA for the CDR3: TGTGCCAGCAGTTTCAGGGATGATGAAAAACTGTTTTTT.

The chain employs TRBV18 and TRBJ2-1, with 10 nucleotides matching TRBD2. With V trimmed by 5 bases and J by 6 bases, 10 bases remained unmatched. This CDR3 comprises 16 residues. From germline, CDR1 is KGHSH and CDR2 LQKENI. In nucleotides, the CDR3 is TGTGCCAGCTCAACGACCGGGACTAGCGTAACCAATGAGCAGTTCTTC. It codes for CASSTTGTSVTNEQFF.

This chain connects TRBV6-5 to TRBJ1-6; 11 bases are shared with TRBD1. CDR1 MNHEY and CDR2 SVGAGI come from the germline V gene. With V trimmed by 5 bases and J by 7 bases, 1 base remained unmatched. This CDR3 region has 14 residues. The CDR3 bases are TGTGCCAGCAGTCGGACAGGGGGCAATTCACCCCTCCACTTT. This translates into CASSRTGGNSPLHF.